This entry lists 8 T cell receptor beta chains sequenced from one sample in a study of shared clonotypes between healthy human individuals. Repertoires were generated with immunoSEQ multiplex PCR, while TCRdb's copy carries only in-frame clones and drops some. The sample lists under 850,000 clones, roughly 72% occurring once. The material sequenced was memory CD4+ T cells sorted from blood. The sample's subset: CD45RA-negative fraction. These receptors all come from a woman aged 25 to 39 in good health.

The V and J genes are TRBV4-2 and TRBJ2-1; TRBD1 agrees at 7 bases. CDR3 length equals 15 residues. Germline V gene lookup returns CDR1 LGHNA and CDR2 YNFKEQ. V gave up 1 base and J gave up 3 bases; unmatched junction bases: 3. The CDR3 sequence is CASSQGDRYYNEQFF. The CDR3 DNA is TGTGCCAGCAGCCAAGGGGACAGATACTACAATGAGCAGTTCTTC.

This clone was counted a few times. The V and J genes are TRBV2 and TRBJ2-3, with D perhaps TRBD1 or TRBD2 (5 bases each). CDR3 size: 15 residues. Trimming shortened V by 4 bases and J by 4 bases, and 15 bases separated the two germline ends. The V gene's germline CDR1 is SNHLY and CDR2 FYNNEI. The CDR3 here is CASSAAGTTSDTQYF. DNA of the CDR3: TGTGCCAGCAGTGCTGCCGGGACCACCTCAGATACGCAGTATTTT.

The chain joins TRBV11-2 to TRBJ2-2; 9 bases align to TRBD2. Per germline, CDR1 SGHAT and CDR2 FQNNGV. Unmatched junction bases numbered 9, after V lost 1 base and J lost 3 bases. This CDR3 has 18 residues. The CDR3 DNA reads TGTGCCAGCAGCTTAGTAGTTAGCGGGAGCCTCTACACCGGGGAGCTGTTTTTT. Translated, it gives CASSLVVSGSLYTGELFF.

Details on this clone: This specimen includes other DNA sequences encoding the same CDR3. The V and J genes are TRBV28 and TRBJ2-7, with D maybe TRBD1 (6 bases). Germline values: CDR1 MDHEN, CDR2 SYDVKM. The CDR3 has 11 residues. The CDR3 nucleotides are TGTGCTACCGGGACATCCTACGAGCAGTACTTC. Residues: CATGTSYEQYF.

The chain uses TRBV25-1 and TRBJ2-7; no firm D call. The CDR3 runs 13 residues. Trimming shortened V by 3 bases and J by 6 bases, and 12 bases separated the two germline ends. CDR1 and CDR2 from the germline V gene are MGHDK and SYGVNS. CDR3 region: CASSDDLGTEQYF. CDR3 nucleotide sequence: TGTGCCAGCAGTGATGATTTAGGAACCGAGCAGTACTTC.

The rearrangement joins TRBV19 to TRBJ1-4; D uncertain. V was shortened by 7 bases and J by 5 bases, with 17 bases between the two germline ends. The CDR3 length is 15 residues. Germline V gene data show CDR1 as LNHDA and CDR2 as SQIVND (reference sequence). CDR3 protein: CASTRGPNRNEKLFF. CDR3 bases: TGTGCCAGTACCCGCGGACCGAACCGAAATGAAAAACTGTTTTTT.

CDR3: CASSLNRNTGELFF. The CDR3 region has the DNA TGTGCCAGCAGCCTTAACAGGAACACCGGGGAGCTGTTTTTT. The chain couples TRBV13 to TRBJ2-2; D not resolved. The CDR3 length is 14 residues. V was clipped by 5 bases and J by 1 base, with 8 bases between them. CDR1 and CDR2 (germline): PRHDT, FYEKMQ (reference sequence).

The chain links TRBV27 to TRBJ1-5; D unclear. With 0 bases removed from V and 2 bases from J, the gap between germline ends came to 11 bases. Germline values: CDR1 MNHEY, CDR2 SMNVEV (reference sequence). CDR3 length: 16 residues. In nucleotides, the CDR3 is TGTGCCAGCAGTTTATCCGTAGGGTACGGCAATCAGCCCCAGCATTTT. As protein: CASSLSVGYGNQPQHF.